This T cell receptor beta chain was retrieved from a study of cytomegalovirus exposure and HLA in healthy donors. The overall study: About 85 million unique TCRs from HLA-typed donors were held in an early release of data. In terms of ancestry, the Caucasian-associated cluster contained roughly 81% of the approximately 400 genotyped donors.

The V and J ends lost 3 bases and 5 bases respectively, with 8 bases between them. The CDR3 has 13 residues. Germline CDR1 and CDR2: SEHNR and FQNEAQ (reference sequence). Study-level findings and limits: Later analysis identified a missense DCLRE1C variant that was linked to TCR beta V- and J-gene trimming.

Likely unrecorded immune exposures existed in these nominally healthy donors. Notes on this clone: Its cognate antigen is unknown.

The PCR made use of 60 Vbeta and 13 Jbeta primers. Here immunoSEQ multiplex PCR was the method, and the copy in TCRdb shows in-frame clones only, minus some. The top ten hold over 13% of the sample, which has around 150,000 clones, approximately 73% seen once. Sequenced material: PBMCs. This TCR was recovered from a human donor in good health. J is TRBJ2-1 and V is TRBV7-9; a weak D match, TRBD1 (6 bases). DNA for the CDR3: TGTGCCAGCAGCTTCCGGGACAACAATGAGCAGTTCTTC. The encoded protein is CASSFRDNNEQFF.